Below, 6 T cell receptor beta chains from the same sample are listed, as sequenced in a study of beta chain features in type 1 diabetes. Study-wide results and limits: Type 1 diabetes patients had TCRB CDR3s that were shorter (moderately but significantly so) in all four CD4+ subsets.

cDNA synthesis used the whole RNA isolate, giving expressed TCRB sequences. The table came from immunoSEQ multiplex PCR; TCRdb's copy has only in-frame clones and leaves some out. The profile shows around 140,000 clones, 13% of them singletons. The antigens these receptors bind are not known. The sequenced sample consisted of central memory CD4+ T cells from blood. The receptors come from a man between 18 and 29 years old with type 1 diabetes.

Remarks on this clone: One end of the junction is discordant with germline, which a read error may explain. The V and J genes are TRBV7-7 and TRBJ1-1, with D unresolved. Germline CDR1 and CDR2: SSHAT and FNYEAQ (reference sequence). The CDR3 covers 13 residues. CDR3 sequence reads: CASSLDRTTEAFF. The CDR3 coding sequence is TGTGCTAGCAGCTTAGATCGGACCACTGAAGCTTTCTTT.

Points on this clone: This sequence is one base from a far larger clone and is likely a read error. The chain carries TRBV7-6 and TRBJ2-1, with TRBD1 matching over 7 bases. Germline V gene lookup returns CDR1 SGHVS and CDR2 FNYEAQ. This CDR3 contains 13 residues. Trimming removed 6 bases from V and 4 bases from J; junction bases left unmatched: 3. For the CDR3, the DNA is TGTGCCAGCAGTACGGGACAGTACAATGAGCAGTTCTTC. This translates into CASSTGQYNEQFF.

This clone was picked up a small number of times. The chain combines TRBV4-1 with TRBJ2-7; D is perhaps TRBD1 or TRBD2 (6 bases each). Germline V gene data show CDR1 as MGHRA and CDR2 as YSYEKL. This CDR3 comprises 15 residues. The germline V and J ends were trimmed by 1 base and 6 bases, with 16 bases remaining between them. The CDR3 here is CASSQVGGPLGEQYF. The CDR3, as DNA: TGCGCCAGCAGCCAAGTTGGGGGGCCTTTAGGCGAGCAGTACTTC.

This clone was recorded at least ten times. The J gene is TRBJ1-1, the V gene TRBV7-9; 9 bases are a match to TRBD1. CDR1 and CDR2 from the germline V gene are SEHNR and FQNEAQ (reference sequence). The CDR3 runs 15 residues. The J segment lost 6 bases and the V segment lost 5 bases, leaving 10 bases of the junction unmatched. The chain's CDR3 is CASSPYRGLGAEAFF. In DNA form, the CDR3 reads TGTGCCAGCAGCCCCTACAGGGGGCTAGGCGCTGAAGCTTTCTTT.

This clone has a handful of counts. This chain connects TRBV6-1 to TRBJ1-4, with 9 nucleotides matching TRBD1. V shed 7 bases, J shed 7 bases, and the junction held 4 bases outside the gene matches. CDR1 MNHNS and CDR2 SASEGT come from the germline V gene. This CDR3 region has 13 residues. The CDR3 region is CASNGQGPEKLFF. CDR3 DNA sequence: TGTGCCAGCAACGGACAGGGGCCTGAAAAACTGTTTTTT.

The chain carries TRBV7-6 and TRBJ2-1, with 7 bases aligning to TRBD2. There are 17 residues in the CDR3. CDR1 and CDR2 from the germline V gene are SGHVS and FNYEAQ. Unmatched junction bases numbered 14, after V lost 0 bases and J lost 9 bases. The CDR3 region is CASSLAGLAARGSEQFF. The CDR3 DNA reads TGTGCCAGCAGCTTAGCCGGGCTAGCGGCTCGGGGGAGTGAGCAGTTCTTC.